Presented here are 27 T cell receptor beta chains from one specimen sequenced in a study of T cells in Graves' hyperthyroidism and ophthalmopathy. From RNA transcripts, TCR beta CDR3 regions were amplified. The study used the HTBI primer set for a first-round RT-PCR of the TCR CDR3. Each CDR3 protein is one row after TCRdb ran MiXCR on the multiplex PCR reads. This sample has about 610,000 distinct CDR3 sequences, with 14% to 15% found just once. The source material was blood. The receptors stem from a woman in her thirties or forties with Graves' ophthalmopathy.

This clonotype appeared many times. This chain uses TRBV11-2 with TRBJ2-5; 8 nucleotides agree with TRBD1. J lost 4 bases, V lost 5 bases, and 9 bases had no gene match. This CDR3 spans 15 amino acids. Germline assignment: CDR1 SGHAT and CDR2 FQNNGV. CDR3 DNA: TGTGCCAGCAGCCAGACGACAGGGGTGGGAGAGACCCAGTACTTC. Translated, it gives CASSQTTGVGETQYF.

This clonotype was seen many times. The V and J genes are TRBV30 and TRBJ2-5, with unresolved D. The V end lost 4 bases, the J end lost 5 bases, and 8 bases lay between the germline ends. Germline-derived CDR1 and CDR2 are GTSNPN and SVGIG (reference sequence). The CDR3 runs 11 residues. DNA of the CDR3: TGTGCCTGGACAGAAGCGGAGACCCAGTACTTC. It translates to CAWTEAETQYF.

The chain has TRBV7-2 and TRBJ2-7; TRBD2 might be the D (6 bases). The CDR3 length is 14 residues. Germline loops: CDR1 SGHTA, CDR2 FQGNSA. V shed 4 bases and J shed 2 bases, with 12 bases lying between them. DNA for the CDR3: TGTGCCAGCAGCTCAATCGGGGGTACCTACGAGCAGTACTTC. Its protein is CASSSIGGTYEQYF. Full variable domain (rest looked up from reference TRBV7-2 and TRBJ2-7): GAGVSQSPSNKVTEKGKDVELRCDPISGHTALYWYRQSLGQGLEFLIYFQGNSAPDKSGLPSDRFSAERTGGSVSTLTIQRTQQEDSAVYLCASSSIGGTYEQYFGPGTRLTVT.

This clonotype was recorded a few times. The CDR3 DNA sequence: TGCGCCAGCAGCTACGGACAGGGGGCGAAAGGCTACACCTTC. Its protein product is CASSYGQGAKGYTF. This rearrangement joins TRBV5-1 to TRBJ1-2; the match to TRBD1 covers 11 bases. With V trimmed by 3 bases and J by 8 bases, 6 bases remained unmatched. There are 14 residues in the CDR3. CDR1 is SGHRS and CDR2 is YFSETQ in the germline V gene.

This clonotype was detected ten times or more. The chain has TRBV6-5 and TRBJ2-3; weak D call: TRBD2 (6 bases). The CDR3 consists of 15 residues. Germline CDR1 MNHEY, CDR2 SVGAGI. V lost 1 base to trimming and J lost 2 bases, with 10 bases between them. In DNA form, the CDR3 reads TGTGCCAGCAGTTACTTGGGACTCACCACAGATACGCAGTATTTT. Residues: CASSYLGLTTDTQYF.

This clonotype was observed a handful of times. It may be a read error: a sequence one base away is much more abundant. The V gene is TRBV12-3 or TRBV12-4, the J gene TRBJ2-7, with D possibly being TRBD2 (6 bases). The CDR3 totals 15 residues. Written as DNA, the CDR3 is TGTGCCGGCAGAGGAGGGACGCAGGGAAACTACGAGCAGTACTTC. Encoded protein: CAGRGGTQGNYEQYF.

This clonotype was counted once. The genes are TRBV20-1 and TRBJ2-5, with 12 bases fitting TRBD2. V gave up 6 bases and J gave up 5 bases; unmatched junction bases: 7. CDR1 is DFQATT, CDR2 SNEGSKA, per germline (reference sequence). The CDR3 has 14 residues. The chain's CDR3 is CSARLAGAGETQYF. CDR3 in DNA: TGCAGTGCCAGACTAGCGGGAGCGGGGGAGACCCAGTACTTC.

This clonotype was found many times. The chain joins TRBV6-1 to TRBJ1-5, with D unresolved. The CDR3 covers 13 residues. V was trimmed by 8 bases and J by 4 bases, leaving 12 bases between them. Germline V gives CDR1 MNHNS, CDR2 SASEGT. The CDR3 here is CASLDRQNQPQHF. CDR3 nucleotide sequence: TGTGCCAGCCTGGACCGTCAAAATCAGCCCCAGCATTTT.

This clonotype was recorded many times. The chain combines TRBV11-1 with TRBJ2-4; D may be TRBD2 (5 bases). Trimming left V 5 bases short and J 0 bases short, with 26 bases between. CDR1 and CDR2 from the germline V gene are SGHAT and FQDESV (reference sequence). The CDR3 consists of 20 residues. CDR3 nucleotide sequence: TGTGCCAGCAGCCCCCTGTACTCTAGCCCCGTTGGACTAGCCAAAAACATTCAGTACTTC. Its protein is CASSPLYSSPVGLAKNIQYF.

This clonotype was seen many times. A junction end diverges from the germline sequence, so it may reflect a read error. The CDR3 DNA reads as TGTGCTAGCAGCTTAGCCCGGAACACCGGGGAGCTGTTTTTT. It specifies CASSLARNTGELFF. The rearrangement links TRBV7-7 to TRBJ2-2; no clear D. The CDR3 loop spans 14 amino acids. The germline V gene encodes CDR1 SSHAT and CDR2 FNYEAQ (reference sequence).

This clonotype was observed many times. The V gene is TRBV6-5, the J gene TRBJ1-5; 7 bases line up with TRBD1. The CDR3 is 15 amino acids. The germline CDR1 and CDR2 sequences are MNHEY and SVGAGI. V shed 4 bases, J shed 2 bases, and the junction held 5 bases outside the gene matches. The DNA of the CDR3 is TGTGCCAGCAGTTTGGAAGGGGGCGGCAATCAGCCCCAGCATTTT. It encodes CASSLEGGGNQPQHF.

This clonotype was counted a few times. The chain combines TRBV12-3 or TRBV12-4 with TRBJ2-7; 12 bases are shared with TRBD2. The CDR3 covers 17 residues. With 1 base clipped from V and 3 bases from J, the junction kept 7 bases outside the gene matches. As DNA, the CDR3 is TGTGCCAGCAGTTTAGGGACTAGCGGGATCTTGGGCTACGAGCAGTACTTC. Amino acids: CASSLGTSGILGYEQYF.

This chain connects TRBV28 to TRBJ2-5; D perhaps matches TRBD2 (6 bases). Germline V CDR1 and CDR2: MDHEN, SYDVKM. CDR3 size: 13 residues. The V gene lost 1 base and the J gene lost 7 bases, with 10 bases spanning the gap. CDR3 DNA sequence: TGTGCCAGCAGTTTATTGGAGGGCGGGACCCAGTACTTC. Its translation: CASSLLEGGTQYF.

The V call is TRBV28, the J call TRBJ1-5; 7 bases fit TRBD1. Losses at the gene ends were 6 bases for V and 0 bases for J; bases not matched to a gene: 17. The CDR3 loop spans 19 amino acids. The germline V gene has CDR1 MDHEN and CDR2 SYDVKM. CDR3 nucleotides: TGTGCCAGCAGCCCCCAGCAGGGGGAATTCGATATTAGCAATCAGCCCCAGCATTTT. Its protein is CASSPQQGEFDISNQPQHF.

The table lists this clonotype with a count of one. V and J are TRBV5-1 and TRBJ1-1, with no clear D. This CDR3 has 14 residues. Trimming cost V 7 bases and J 1 base, with 14 bases left between them. The germline V gene has CDR1 SGHRS and CDR2 YFSETQ. This chain's CDR3 is CASHLVGSNTEAFF. CDR3 nucleotide sequence: TGCGCCAGCCATTTGGTCGGCTCGAACACTGAAGCTTTCTTT.

The rearrangement uses TRBV5-1 and TRBJ1-1; tentative D call: TRBD1 (6 bases). V was pared by 0 bases and J by 6 bases, with 15 bases between. Germline V gene sequence: CDR1 SGHRS, CDR2 YFSETQ. The CDR3 is made up of 15 amino acids. The CDR3 coding sequence is TGCGCCAGCAGCTTGGTTCCAGGGGAAAGATCTGAAGCTTTCTTT. It codes for CASSLVPGERSEAFF.

This clonotype was counted ten times or more. The J gene is TRBJ2-4, the V gene TRBV28; D might be TRBD2 (7 bases). CDR1 is MDHEN and CDR2 is SYDVKM in the germline V gene. This CDR3 contains 14 residues. The V gene lost 5 bases and the J gene lost 6 bases, with 14 bases spanning the gap. The CDR3 loop reads CASSPAGEGNIQYF. The DNA of the CDR3 is TGTGCCAGCAGTCCCGCAGGGGAGGGAAACATTCAGTACTTC.

This clonotype was detected ten times or more. The genes are TRBV27 and TRBJ2-2; unclear D gene. CDR1 MNHEY and CDR2 SMNVEV come from the germline V gene (reference sequence). The V end was cut by 8 bases, the J end by 1 base, with 14 bases between. This CDR3 region has 15 residues. For the CDR3, the DNA is TGTGCCAGCGCCCCTCCGGGTTTGAACACCGGGGAGCTGTTTTTT. Translating gives CASAPPGLNTGELFF.

This clonotype was counted many times. This rearrangement joins TRBV12-3 or TRBV12-4 to TRBJ1-5; D may be TRBD1 (5 bases). V was pared by 6 bases and J by 7 bases, with 16 bases between. CDR3 length: 14 amino acids. CDR3: CASRPSGGRQPQHF. The CDR3 bases are TGTGCCAGCAGGCCGTCGGGGGGTCGGCAGCCCCAGCATTTT.

The chain uses TRBV9 and TRBJ2-2; D is tentatively TRBD1 or TRBD2 (6 bases each). V dropped 4 bases and J dropped 5 bases, with 18 bases sitting between them. The CDR3 is made up of 16 amino acids. Per the germline V gene, CDR1 is SGDLS and CDR2 is YYNGEE. CDR3 in amino acids: CASSTPQGGGTGELFF. The CDR3 bases are TGTGCCAGCAGCACCCCCCAAGGGGGAGGAACCGGGGAGCTGTTTTTT.

V is TRBV11-1 and J is TRBJ2-2; 12 positions agree with TRBD1. The junction had 10 bases not matched to a gene; V was cut back by 7 bases and J by 4 bases. The CDR3 extends over 17 amino acids. The germline CDR1 and CDR2 sequences are SGHAT and FQDESV (reference sequence). CDR3 residues: CASTHPPGQGATGELFF. The DNA for the CDR3 is TGTGCCAGCACCCACCCCCCGGGACAGGGGGCCACCGGGGAGCTGTTTTTT.

For this clonotype: Possible read error: a much larger clone is one base away. The gene calls are TRBV28 and TRBJ1-1; no reliable D call. The germline gives CDR1 MDHEN, CDR2 SYDVKM. V lost 2 bases and J 10 bases, leaving 17 bases between the germline ends. CDR3 length equals 14 residues. This CDR3 is CASSLNFGVAGAFF. The CDR3, as DNA: TGTGCCAGCAGTTTAAACTTCGGGGTCGCTGGAGCTTTCTTT.

This clonotype showed up many times. The chain couples TRBV5-6 to TRBJ2-7, with 8 bases lining up with TRBD1. This CDR3 has 15 amino acids. The J segment lost 2 bases and the V segment lost 4 bases, leaving 8 bases of the junction unmatched. Germline V gene lookup returns CDR1 SGHDT and CDR2 YYEEEE. The CDR3 DNA reads TGTGCCAGCAGCCTACGGGACAGGACGCCCTACGAGCAGTACTTC. Its translation: CASSLRDRTPYEQYF.

This clonotype was seen a handful of times. The chain has TRBV20-1 and TRBJ2-3; D possibly corresponds to TRBD2 (6 bases). Germline CDR1 and CDR2: DFQATT and SNEGSKA (reference sequence). V was cut by 6 bases and J by 4 bases, with 23 bases left in between. The CDR3 consists of 16 residues. The CDR3 loop is CSATPIVAGLADTQYF. The DNA for the CDR3 is TGCAGTGCCACGCCCATCGTGGCGGGACTTGCAGATACGCAGTATTTT.

The chain is built from TRBV2 and TRBJ2-3; 8 bases are shared with TRBD2. V was pared by 5 bases and J by 1 base, with 5 bases of the junction left unmatched. The CDR3 has 15 residues. Germline V lookup: CDR1 SNHLY, CDR2 FYNNEI. The CDR3 region has the DNA TGTGCCAGCAGTTTAGGGCGGGGGGGCACAGATACGCAGTATTTT. It yields the protein CASSLGRGGTDTQYF.

In its sample, this clonotype was seen a few times. The chain has TRBV4-2 and TRBJ2-2; D might be TRBD1 or TRBD2, each matching 5 bases. V gave up 0 bases and J gave up 6 bases, with 8 bases separating them. The CDR3 length is 14 residues. CDR1 is LGHNA and CDR2 is YNFKEQ in the germline V gene. The CDR3 region is CASSQDWDAGELFF. As DNA, the CDR3 is TGTGCCAGCAGCCAAGATTGGGACGCCGGGGAGCTGTTTTTT.

This clonotype came up many times. V usage is TRBV28 and J usage is TRBJ2-6; 9 bases align to TRBD2. Trimming removed 6 bases from V and 0 bases from J; junction bases left unmatched: 6. This CDR3 is 17 amino acids long. In germline, CDR1 is MDHEN, CDR2 SYDVKM. CDR3: CASSLAGIRSGANVLTF. The CDR3 DNA reads TGTGCCAGCAGCCTAGCGGGAATACGCTCTGGGGCCAACGTCCTGACTTTC.